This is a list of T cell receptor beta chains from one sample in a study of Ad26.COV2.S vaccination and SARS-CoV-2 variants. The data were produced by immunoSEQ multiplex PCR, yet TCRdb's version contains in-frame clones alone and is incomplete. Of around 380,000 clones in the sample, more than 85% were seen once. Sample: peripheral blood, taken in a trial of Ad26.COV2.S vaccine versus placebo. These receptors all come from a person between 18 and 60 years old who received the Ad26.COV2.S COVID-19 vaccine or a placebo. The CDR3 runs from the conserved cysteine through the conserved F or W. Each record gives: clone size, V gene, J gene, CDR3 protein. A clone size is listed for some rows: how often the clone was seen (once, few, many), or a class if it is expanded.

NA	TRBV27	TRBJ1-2	CASSPRDRWDYGYTF
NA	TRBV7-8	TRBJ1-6	CASSLVRGRLNSPLHF
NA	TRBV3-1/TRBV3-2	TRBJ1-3	CASSQGTGGNTIYF
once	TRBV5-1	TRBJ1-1	CASSFIQGDPAFF
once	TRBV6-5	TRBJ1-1	CASSPSFVTEAFF
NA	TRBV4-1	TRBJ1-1	CASSQDYGGTEAFF
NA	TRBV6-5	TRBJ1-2	CASSSAGTGGGYTF
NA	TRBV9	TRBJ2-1	CASSARQAMYNEQFF
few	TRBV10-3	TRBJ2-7	CAISGTSGGSYEQYF
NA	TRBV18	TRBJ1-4	CASSPPEGSNEKLFF
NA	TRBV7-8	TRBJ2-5	CASSFLDPSLYF
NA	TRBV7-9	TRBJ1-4	CASSLRSGKLFF
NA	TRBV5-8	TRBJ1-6	CASSLYGYYNSPLHF
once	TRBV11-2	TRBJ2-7	CASSFEGQGYHEQYF
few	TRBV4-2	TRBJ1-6	CASSQQSGRAYNSPLHF
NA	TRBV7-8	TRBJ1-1	CASSLRQMNTEAFF
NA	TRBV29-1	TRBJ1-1	CSVVGVNTEAFF
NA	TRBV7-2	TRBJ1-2	CASSLGTTTTHGYTF
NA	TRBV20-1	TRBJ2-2	CSASPSGGVTGELFF
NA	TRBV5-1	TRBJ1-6	CASSSGTGADSPLHF
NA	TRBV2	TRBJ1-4	CASRNPQGWAELTNEKLFF
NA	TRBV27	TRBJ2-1	CASSSRTSINEQFF
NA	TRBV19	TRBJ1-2	CASSISGTLNYGYTF
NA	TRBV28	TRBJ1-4	CASSQTGQRNEKLFF
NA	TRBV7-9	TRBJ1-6	CASSFERIASPLHF
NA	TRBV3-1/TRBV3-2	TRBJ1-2	CASSLESGGYTF
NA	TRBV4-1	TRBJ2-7	CASSLPLGGADEQYF
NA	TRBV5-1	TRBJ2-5	CASSLDREETQYF
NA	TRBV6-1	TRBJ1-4	CASSDRGGATNEKLFF
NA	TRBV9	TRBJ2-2	CASSVQGSGELFF
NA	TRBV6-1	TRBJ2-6	CASSDAGTGGSGANVLTF
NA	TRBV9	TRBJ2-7	CASSPGTSGHYEQYF
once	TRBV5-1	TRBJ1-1	CASSLVRGEVAEAFF
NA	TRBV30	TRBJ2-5	CAWSAGRYETQYF
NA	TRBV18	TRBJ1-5	CASSPGAGRGNQPQHF
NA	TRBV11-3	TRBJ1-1	CASSLELNTEAFF
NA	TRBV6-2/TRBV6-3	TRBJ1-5	CASSSLRTAGTQHF
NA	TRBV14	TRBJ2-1	CASSQVSGRYNEQFF
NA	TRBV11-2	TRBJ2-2	CASTGQGRIRYAGELFF
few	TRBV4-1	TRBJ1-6	CASSQDALTVSLSSPLHF
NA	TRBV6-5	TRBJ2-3	CASTLQGASTDTQYF
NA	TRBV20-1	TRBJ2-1	CSARVPGGEFF
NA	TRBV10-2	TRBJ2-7	CASSVSETGAYEQYF
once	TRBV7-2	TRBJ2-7	CASSTSGGLSYEQYF
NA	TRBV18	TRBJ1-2	CASSPPLAALYGYTF
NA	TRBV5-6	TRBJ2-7	CASSLWTGGDEQYF
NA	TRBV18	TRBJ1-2	CASSPGSSNYGYTF
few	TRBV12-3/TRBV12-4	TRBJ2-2	CASRGPGTGELFF
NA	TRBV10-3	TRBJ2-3	CAISDSTDTQYF
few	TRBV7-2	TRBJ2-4	CASSFLRLVDRGNIQYF